This T cell receptor (beta chain) was identified in a study of blood T cells in healthy people across ages. The CDR3 runs to 14 residues. Looked up from germline, CDR1 is MNHEY and CDR2 is SVGAGI. The use of a sample-barcoded 5' primer and a J-beta primer mix characterized a second PCR of about 6 to 12 cycles. Each cDNA molecule, via a template-switch adaptor with 12 random nucleotides, was tagged. TCRdb independently ran MiXCR on the 5' RACE reads; one entry per CDR3 protein. Of some 730,000 distinct CDR3 sequences listed, 20% to 25% were seen once; the top ten hold roughly 22%. The receptor's source is a man aged 70-80 years in good health. This sequence joins TRBV6-5 and TRBJ2-5; no clear D gene. The DNA end is more similar to TRBJ2-7, so the J call may be wrong. Sequenced material: blood. CDR3 sequence reads: CASSLGFPPSEQYF. The DNA of the CDR3 is TGTGCCAGCAGTTTGGGGTTCCCTCCCTCCGAGCAGTACTTC.